The 4 T cell receptor beta chains in this list originate from one sample, sequenced in a study of post-analysis software for immune sequencing data (dated by TCRdb to 2015 to 2017). Paper-wide results and their limitations: Roughly 5 TRBV segments, including TRBV5-6, TRBV5-1 and TRBV20-1, were significantly more frequent in patients than controls.

The library was prepared using PCR. The run used an Illumina HiSeq 2500. To reduce PCR and sequencing biases, unique molecular identifiers were built into the TCR beta cDNA libraries. TCRdb reprocessing: public reads trimmed at Q25 with fastp, clones called with MiXCR, in-frame beta chains kept. Merged by CDR3 protein, the rows form single entries marked with the most common genes and DNA. This sample has about 460,000 distinct CDR3 sequences in its table, and less than 45% of those were observed once. The leading ten clones occupy around 10% of the sample. Their specific antigens are unknown. The sequencing sample was made of blood. The receptor source for this set is a girl aged 5 to 17 with multiple sclerosis.

This clonotype was observed a few times. V is TRBV27 and J is TRBJ2-1, with 8 bases that match TRBD2. CDR1 is MNHEY and CDR2 is SMNVEV in the germline V gene (reference sequence). The J segment lost 1 base and the V segment lost 4 bases, leaving 3 bases of the junction unmatched. This CDR3 has 15 amino acids. The CDR3, as DNA: TGTGCCAGCAGTTCCGGGACTAGGTCCTACAATGAGCAGTTCTTC. Translated: CASSSGTRSYNEQFF.

The chain combines TRBV27 with TRBJ2-1; D is undetermined. Trimming took 5 bases from V and 4 from J, leaving 9 bases between them. CDR3 length equals 13 residues. In germline, CDR1 is MNHEY, CDR2 SMNVEV (reference sequence). The CDR3 loop is CASSPRAYNEQFF. In nucleotides, the CDR3 is TGTGCCAGCAGTCCCCGGGCGTACAATGAGCAGTTCTTC.

The chain has TRBV10-3 and TRBJ2-1; D unclear. V shed 5 bases and J shed 9 bases, with 17 bases lying between them. This CDR3 comprises 14 residues. CDR1 is ENHRY and CDR2 is SYGVKD in the germline V gene. Here the CDR3 DNA reads TGTGCCATCAGTTCCACATCCATATCCATTGAGCAGTTCTTC. Its translation: CAISSTSISIEQFF.

This clonotype was counted once. The rearrangement links TRBV20-1 to TRBJ2-3; D is possibly TRBD2 (6 bases). This CDR3 is built from 15 residues. CDR1 DFQATT and CDR2 SNEGSKA come from the germline V gene (reference sequence). V dropped 1 base and J dropped 0 bases, with 11 bases sitting between them. This CDR3 reads CSARGPAGSTDTQYF. In DNA, the CDR3 is TGCAGTGCTAGAGGCCCAGCGGGTAGCACAGATACGCAGTATTTT.